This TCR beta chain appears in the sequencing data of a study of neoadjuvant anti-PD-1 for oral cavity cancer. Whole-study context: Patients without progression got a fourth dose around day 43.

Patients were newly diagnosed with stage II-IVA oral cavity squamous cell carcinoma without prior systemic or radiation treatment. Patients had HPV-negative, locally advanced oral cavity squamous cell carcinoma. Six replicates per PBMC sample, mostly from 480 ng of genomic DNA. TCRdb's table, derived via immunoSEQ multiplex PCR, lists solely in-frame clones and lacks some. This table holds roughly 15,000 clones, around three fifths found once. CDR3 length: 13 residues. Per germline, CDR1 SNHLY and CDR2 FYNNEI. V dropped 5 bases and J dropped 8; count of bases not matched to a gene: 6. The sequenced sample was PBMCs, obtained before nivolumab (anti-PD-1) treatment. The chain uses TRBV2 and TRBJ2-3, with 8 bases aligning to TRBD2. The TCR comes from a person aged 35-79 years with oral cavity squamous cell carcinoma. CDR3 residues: CASSYGSGGTQYF. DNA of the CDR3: TGTGCCAGCAGTTACGGGAGCGGGGGTACGCAGTATTTT.